This T cell receptor beta chain originates from a study of cytomegalovirus exposure and HLA in healthy donors. 60 Vbeta and 13 Jbeta primers were used in PCR. Libraries were prepared by immunoSEQ multiplex PCR; TCRdb keeps only in-frame clonotypes and omits some of them. The sample records fewer than 200,000 clones, around 65% being singletons. The CDR3 is made up of 12 amino acids. The germline V gene has CDR1 SGHTA and CDR2 FQGNSA. V was cut by 1 base and J by 8 bases, with 8 bases left in between. This TCR was recovered from a woman aged 40-49 years in good health and CMV-seropositive. The sample taken for sequencing was PBMCs. The genes are TRBV7-2 and TRBJ1-2; D unresolved. CDR3 sequence (DNA): TGTGCCAGCAGCTTAGTTAGGGAGGGCTACACCTTC. Translating it yields CASSLVREGYTF.